The entry below describes one TCR beta chain. The CDR3 runs 15 residues. Germline values: CDR1 SGHRS, CDR2 YFSETQ. V trimming: 4 bases; J trimming: 7 bases; junction bases outside the gene matches: 11. The sample originates from a study of blood T cell repertoires in COVID-19. About the research overall: PBMCs, B-cell-depleted T cells, or T cells were the source of the cDNA or gDNA that made up the material.

TCRdb keeps only in-frame clones here, not all; method: immunoSEQ multiplex PCR. The sample consists of about 400,000 clones, about 89% of them appearing once. The V and J genes are TRBV5-1 and TRBJ1-2; 9 bases align to TRBD1. Specimen: peripheral blood. This sequence was found in a man aged 35 to 55 with acute or convalescent COVID-19. The CDR3 DNA sequence: TGCGCCAGCAGCGGCAACAGGGGGCGGTTCCGTGGCTACACCTTC. Protein sequence: CASSGNRGRFRGYTF. Supplemented by reference TRBV5-1 and TRBJ1-2, the full variable domain reads KAGVTQTPRYLIKTRGQQVTLSCSPISGHRSVSWYQQTPGQGLQFLFEYFSETQRNKGNFPGRFSGRQFSNSRSEMNVSTLELGDSALYLCASSGNRGRFRGYTFGSGTRLTVV.